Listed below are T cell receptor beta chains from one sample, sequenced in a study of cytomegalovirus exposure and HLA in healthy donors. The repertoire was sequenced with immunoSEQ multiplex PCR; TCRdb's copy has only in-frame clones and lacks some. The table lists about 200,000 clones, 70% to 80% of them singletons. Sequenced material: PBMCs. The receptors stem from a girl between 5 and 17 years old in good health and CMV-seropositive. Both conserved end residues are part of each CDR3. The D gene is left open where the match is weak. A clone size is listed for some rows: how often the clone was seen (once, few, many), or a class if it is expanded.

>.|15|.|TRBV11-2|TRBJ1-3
CASSPEGMPGNTIYF
TGTGCCAGCAGCCCTGAGGGAATGCCTGGAAACACCATATATTTT
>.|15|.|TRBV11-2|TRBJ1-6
CASRSPRERSSPLHF
TGTGCCAGCAGGTCCCCCCGGGAACGGAGTTCACCCCTCCACTTT
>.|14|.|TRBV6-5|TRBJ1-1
CASSYGLMNTEAFF
TGTGCCAGCAGTTACGGACTTATGAACACTGAAGCTTTCTTT
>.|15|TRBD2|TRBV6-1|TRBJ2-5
CASSELAGGQETQYF
TGTGCCAGCAGTGAGCTAGCGGGGGGACAAGAGACCCAGTACTTC
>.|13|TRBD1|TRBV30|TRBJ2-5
CAWSSGGAETQYF
TGTGCCTGGAGTTCAGGGGGCGCAGAGACCCAGTACTTC
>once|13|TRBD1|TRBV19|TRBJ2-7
CASSAQGHYEQYF
TGTGCCAGTAGTGCACAGGGGCATTACGAGCAGTACTTC
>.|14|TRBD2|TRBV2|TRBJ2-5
CASSASGGDETQYF
TGTGCCAGCAGTGCTAGCGGGGGGGATGAGACCCAGTACTTC
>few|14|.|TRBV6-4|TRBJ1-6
CASSDQGLNSPLHF
TGTGCCAGCAGTGACCAGGGGCTAAATTCACCCCTCCACTTT
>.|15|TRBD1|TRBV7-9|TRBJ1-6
CSSSFGQGNNSPLHF
TGTTCCAGCAGCTTCGGACAGGGTAATAATTCACCCCTCCACTTT
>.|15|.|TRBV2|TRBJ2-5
CASSEPDGRGRTQYF
TGTGCCAGCAGTGAACCAGACGGGAGGGGGCGGACCCAGTACTTC
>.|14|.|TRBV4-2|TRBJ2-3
CASSQEGSTDTQYF
TGTGCCAGCAGCCAAGAGGGCAGCACAGATACGCAGTATTTT
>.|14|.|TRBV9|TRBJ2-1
CASSPYGADNEQFF
TGTGCCAGCAGCCCCTATGGGGCTGACAATGAGCAGTTCTTC
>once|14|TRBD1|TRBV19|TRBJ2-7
CASSIGQGTYEQYF
TGTGCCAGTAGTATCGGACAGGGGACCTACGAGCAGTACTTC
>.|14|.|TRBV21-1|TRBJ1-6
CASSRSRDNSPLHF
TGTGCCAGCAGCAGAAGCAGGGATAATTCACCCCTCCACTTT
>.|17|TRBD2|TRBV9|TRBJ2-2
CASSVGLAGAGTGELFF
TGTGCCAGCAGCGTAGGGCTAGCGGGGGCCGGGACCGGGGAGCTGTTTTTT
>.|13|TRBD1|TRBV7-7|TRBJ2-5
CASSLNRGETQYF
TGTGCCAGCAGCTTAAACAGGGGGGAGACCCAGTACTTC
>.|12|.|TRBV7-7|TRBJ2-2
CASSPIAGELFF
TGTGCCAGCAGCCCTATCGCCGGGGAGCTGTTTTTT
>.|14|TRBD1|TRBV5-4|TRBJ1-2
CASSLPGQKNGYTF
TGTGCCAGCAGCCTACCGGGACAGAAAAATGGCTACACCTTC
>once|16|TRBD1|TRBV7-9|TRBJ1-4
CASSLPGQKRNEKLFF
TGTGCCAGCAGCTTACCGGGACAGAAACGTAATGAAAAACTGTTTTTT
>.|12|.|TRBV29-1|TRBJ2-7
CSVVGLKYEQYF
TGCAGCGTTGTAGGACTAAAGTACGAGCAGTACTTC
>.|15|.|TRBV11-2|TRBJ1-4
CASSPGRGANEKLFF
TGTGCCAGCAGCCCAGGGAGGGGAGCTAATGAAAAACTGTTTTTT
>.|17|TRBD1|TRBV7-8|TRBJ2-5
CASRPGTGLFFRETQYF
TGTGCCAGCAGGCCCGGGACAGGATTATTTTTTCGGGAGACCCAGTACTTC
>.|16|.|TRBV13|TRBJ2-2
CASSLGLRGRAGELFF
TGTGCCAGCAGCTTAGGCCTCCGGGGTCGGGCCGGGGAGCTGTTTTTT
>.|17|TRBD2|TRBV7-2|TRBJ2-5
CASSLGPSGRGQETQYF
TGTGCCAGCAGCTTAGGGCCTAGCGGCCGTGGCCAAGAGACCCAGTACTTC
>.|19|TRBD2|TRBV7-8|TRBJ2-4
CASSLGRLAGPLAKNIQYF
TGTGCCAGCAGCTTGGGGCGGCTAGCGGGGCCCTTAGCCAAAAACATTCAGTACTTC
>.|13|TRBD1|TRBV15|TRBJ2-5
CATSRQGQETQYF
TGTGCCACCAGTAGACAGGGTCAAGAGACCCAGTACTTC
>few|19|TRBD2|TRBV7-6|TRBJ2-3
CASSPPPSGGRVFTDTQYF
TGTGCCAGCAGCCCCCCCCCTAGCGGGGGGAGGGTCTTCACAGATACGCAGTATTTT
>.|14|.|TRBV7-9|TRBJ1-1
CASSPAGGGPGVFF
TGTGCCAGCAGCCCCGCCGGCGGGGGCCCCGGGGTTTTCTTT
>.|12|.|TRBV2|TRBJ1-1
CVSGLVNTEAFF
TGTGTCTCAGGGCTTGTGAACACTGAAGCTTTCTTT
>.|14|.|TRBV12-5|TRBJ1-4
CASGTGLENEKLFF
TGTGCTAGTGGTACAGGGCTGGAGAATGAAAAACTGTTTTTT
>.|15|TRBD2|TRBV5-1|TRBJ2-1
CASRRVAGDYNEQFF
TGCGCCAGCAGACGGGTGGCGGGGGATTACAATGAGCAGTTCTTC
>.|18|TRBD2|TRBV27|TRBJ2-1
CASSVDIRLAASYNEQFF
TGTGCCAGCAGCGTCGACATCCGACTAGCGGCCTCCTACAATGAGCAGTTCTTC
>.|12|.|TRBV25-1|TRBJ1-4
CASISEEEKLFF
TGTGCCAGCATCTCGGAGGAGGAAAAACTGTTTTTT
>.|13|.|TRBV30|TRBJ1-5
CAWRGQGAEPQHF
TGTGCCTGGAGGGGTCAGGGTGCGGAGCCCCAGCATTTT
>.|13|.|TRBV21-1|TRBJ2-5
CASSKILCETQYF
TGTGCCAGCAGCAAAATTCTATGCGAGACCCAGTACTTC
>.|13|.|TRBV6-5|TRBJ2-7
CASSYRRGYEQYF
TGTGCCAGCAGTTACCGCCGGGGCTACGAGCAGTACTTC
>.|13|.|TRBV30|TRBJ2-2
CAWSPGSTGELFF
TGTGCCTGGAGTCCGGGGTCCACCGGGGAGCTGTTTTTT
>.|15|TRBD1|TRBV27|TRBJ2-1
CASAPGQGVVYEQFF
TGTGCCAGCGCCCCGGGACAGGGGGTAGTATATGAGCAGTTCTTC
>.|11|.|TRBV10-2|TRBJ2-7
CASRQGNEQYF
TGCGCCAGCAGACAGGGTAACGAGCAGTACTTC
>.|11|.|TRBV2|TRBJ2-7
CASSNRDEQYF
TGTGCCAGCAGTAACCGGGACGAGCAGTACTTC
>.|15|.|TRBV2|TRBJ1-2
CASRPDSPLNYGYTF
TGTGCCAGCAGGCCCGACAGTCCTCTCAACTATGGCTACACCTTC
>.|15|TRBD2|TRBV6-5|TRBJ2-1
CAVAWGGTAYNEQFF
TGTGCCGTCGCCTGGGGGGGGACCGCCTACAATGAGCAGTTCTTC
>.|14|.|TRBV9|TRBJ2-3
CASSATPRGDTQYF
TGTGCCAGCAGCGCGACCCCGCGGGGAGATACGCAGTATTTT
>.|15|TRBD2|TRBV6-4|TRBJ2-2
CASSQRGGSPGELFF
TGTGCCAGCAGCCAGCGGGGAGGGAGTCCCGGGGAGCTGTTTTTT
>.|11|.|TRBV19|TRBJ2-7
CASSIGGKQYF
TGTGCCAGTAGTATCGGAGGGAAGCAGTACTTC
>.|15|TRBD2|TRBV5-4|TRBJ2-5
CASSLGTSAQETQYF
TGTGCCAGCAGCTTGGGGACTAGCGCACAAGAGACCCAGTACTTC